The clone carrying this T cell receptor (beta chain) has just one count. The germline V and J ends were trimmed by 5 bases and 0 bases, with 10 bases remaining between them. Germline V CDR1 and CDR2: SGHNT, YYREEE (reference sequence). The CDR3 totals 14 residues. The data belong to a study of blood T cell repertoires in COVID-19. In the study overall: The origin of the acute and convalescent COVID-19 samples was the United States, Italy and Spain. Nucleic acid was either cDNA or gDNA, and it came from T cells, B-cell-depleted T cells, or PBMCs.

Methods used by the authors: Estimated nucleated cell counts came from reference gene primer amplification. Libraries were prepared by immunoSEQ multiplex PCR; TCRdb keeps only in-frame clonotypes and omits some of them. D and trimming were read from the DNA, whereas the V and J calls and clone size are those reported in that table. The sample includes roughly 32,000 clones, about 74% of them seen just once. The TCR sequence derives from a human donor in a cohort sampled during active COVID-19. The V and J genes are TRBV5-4 and TRBJ2-3; D may be TRBD1 (6 bases). Input material: peripheral blood. The CDR3 region is CASSQDSSTDTQYF. Written as DNA, the CDR3 is TGTGCCAGCAGTCAGGACAGTAGCACAGATACGCAGTATTTT.